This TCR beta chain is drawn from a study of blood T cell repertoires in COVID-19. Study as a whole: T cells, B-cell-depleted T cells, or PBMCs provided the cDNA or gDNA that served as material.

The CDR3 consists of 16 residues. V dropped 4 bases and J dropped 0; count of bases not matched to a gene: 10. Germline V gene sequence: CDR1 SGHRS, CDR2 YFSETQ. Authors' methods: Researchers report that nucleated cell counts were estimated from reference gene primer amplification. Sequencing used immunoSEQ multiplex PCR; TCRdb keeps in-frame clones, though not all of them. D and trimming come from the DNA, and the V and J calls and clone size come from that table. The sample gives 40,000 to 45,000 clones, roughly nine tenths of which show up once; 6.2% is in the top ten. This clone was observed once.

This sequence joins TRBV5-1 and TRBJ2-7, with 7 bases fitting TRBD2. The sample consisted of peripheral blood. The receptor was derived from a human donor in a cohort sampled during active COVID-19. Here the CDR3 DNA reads TGCGCCAGCAGCCATGGGCTAGCGGCTAGCTCCTACGAGCAGTACTTC. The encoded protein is CASSHGLAASSYEQYF.